A few counts support the clone carrying this T cell receptor beta chain. Its antigen is not known. Naive CD8 cells lacked CD45RO and underwent positive selection for CCR7, leaving out terminally differentiated effector memory CD45RA+ cells. CDR3 length: 14 residues. Trimming pared 0 bases from V and 4 bases from J, leaving 6 bases between. Germline V gives CDR1 MNHEY, CDR2 SMNVEV (reference sequence). The entry originates in a study of shared clonotypes between healthy human individuals. Overall study findings and caveats: Larger richness was generally estimated for naive than memory subsets. An effect of sequencing depth on clonotype sharing among donors was expected. Several donors held 4.5% to 5% of naive CD4 clonotypes in common. Shared clonotypes across all four donors exceeded non-shared ones in generation probability.

TCRdb keeps only in-frame clones here, not all; method: immunoSEQ multiplex PCR. The sample carries some 2,100,000 clones, about 92% recorded once. The sequence was collected from a man aged 18 to 29 in good health. Some clones in this sample may be carry-over from other donors' samples. This chain links TRBV27 with TRBJ2-2; D unclear. Sequenced: naive CD8+ T cells from PBMCs. CDR3 residues: CASSLSQSTGELFF. The CDR3 nucleotides are TGTGCCAGCAGTTTATCCCAGTCCACCGGGGAGCTGTTTTTT.